This T cell receptor (beta chain) was retrieved from a study of blood T cell repertoires in COVID-19. Measured with immunoSEQ multiplex PCR; TCRdb has only the in-frame clones, and not every one. The sample shows roughly 55,000 clones, more than 70% of them seen only once. Germline V gene data show CDR1 as SGHTA and CDR2 as FQGTGA. This CDR3 has 19 amino acids. J was trimmed by 7 bases and V by 4 bases; bases with no gene match: 24. This clonotype originated in a man in his sixties or seventies with active COVID-19. Input material: peripheral blood. The chain employs TRBV7-3 and TRBJ2-5, with 7 bases lining up with TRBD1. The CDR3 region is CASSWGLGFRDRDSWTQYF. CDR3 DNA: TGTGCCAGCAGCTGGGGTTTGGGGTTCCGGGACAGAGATAGTTGGACCCAGTACTTC.